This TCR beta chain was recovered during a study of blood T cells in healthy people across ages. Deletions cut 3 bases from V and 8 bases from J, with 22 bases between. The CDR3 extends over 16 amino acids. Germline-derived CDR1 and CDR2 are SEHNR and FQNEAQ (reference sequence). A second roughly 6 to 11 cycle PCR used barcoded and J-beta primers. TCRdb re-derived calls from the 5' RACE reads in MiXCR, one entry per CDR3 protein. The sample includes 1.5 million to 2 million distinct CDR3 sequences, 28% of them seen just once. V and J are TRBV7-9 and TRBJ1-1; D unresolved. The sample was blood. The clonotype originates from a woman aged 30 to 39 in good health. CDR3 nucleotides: TGTGCCAGCAGCTTGAAAGTAGGGCGTCAGGACGGGGAAGCTTTCTTT. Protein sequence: CASSLKVGRQDGEAFF.